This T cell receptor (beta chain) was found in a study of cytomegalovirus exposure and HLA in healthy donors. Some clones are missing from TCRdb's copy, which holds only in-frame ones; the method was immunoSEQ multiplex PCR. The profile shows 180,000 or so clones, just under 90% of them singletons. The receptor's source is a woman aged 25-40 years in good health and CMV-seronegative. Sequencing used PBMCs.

CDR3: CASRRTFLNYEQYF. CDR3 DNA sequence: TGTGCCAGCAGAAGGACATTCCTAAACTACGAGCAGTACTTC. This chain uses TRBV2 with TRBJ2-7, with a possible D match to TRBD1 (5 bases). Germline lookup yields CDR1 SNHLY and CDR2 FYNNEI. Trimming pared 6 bases from V and 3 bases from J, leaving 15 bases between. The CDR3 has 14 residues.